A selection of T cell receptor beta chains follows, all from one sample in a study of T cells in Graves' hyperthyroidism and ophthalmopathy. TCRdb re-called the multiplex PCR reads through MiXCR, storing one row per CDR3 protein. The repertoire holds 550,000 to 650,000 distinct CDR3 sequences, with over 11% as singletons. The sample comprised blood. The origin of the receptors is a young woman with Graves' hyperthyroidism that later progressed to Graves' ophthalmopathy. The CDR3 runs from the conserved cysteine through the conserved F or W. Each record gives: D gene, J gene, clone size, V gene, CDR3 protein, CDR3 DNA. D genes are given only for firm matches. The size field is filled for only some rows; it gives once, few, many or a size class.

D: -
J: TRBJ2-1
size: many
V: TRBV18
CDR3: CASSPLAATGYNEQFF
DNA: TGTGCCAGCTCACCATTGGCAGCAACAGGATACAATGAGCAGTTCTTC

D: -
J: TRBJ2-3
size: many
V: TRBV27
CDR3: CASRPWGRTDTQYF
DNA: TGTGCCAGCAGACCATGGGGCCGCACAGATACGCAGTATTTT

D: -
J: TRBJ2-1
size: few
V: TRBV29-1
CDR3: CSVERTGRNEQFF
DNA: TGCAGCGTTGAACGAACCGGGAGAAATGAGCAGTTCTTC

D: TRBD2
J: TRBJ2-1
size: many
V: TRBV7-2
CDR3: CASSLAPSGIRNEQFF
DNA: TGTGCCAGCAGCTTAGCCCCTAGCGGGATTAGGAATGAGCAGTTCTTC

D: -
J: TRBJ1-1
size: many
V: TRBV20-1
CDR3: CSARDLNGEAFF
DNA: TGCAGTGCTAGAGATCTCAATGGTGAAGCTTTCTTT

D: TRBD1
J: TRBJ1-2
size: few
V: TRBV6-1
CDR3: CACSEQGRDGYTF
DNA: TGTGCCTGCAGCGAACAGGGGAGAGATGGCTACACCTTC

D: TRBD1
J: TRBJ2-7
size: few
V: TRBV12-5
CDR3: CASATGTGFSEQYF
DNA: TGTGCTAGTGCCACCGGGACAGGCTTTTCCGAGCAGTACTTC

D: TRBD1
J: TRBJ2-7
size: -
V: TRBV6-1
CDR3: CASSRQGPSYEQYF
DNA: TGTGCCAGCAGTCGACAGGGTCCCTCCTACGAGCAGTACTTC

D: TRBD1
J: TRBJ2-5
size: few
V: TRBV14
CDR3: CASSQARDSEQETQYF
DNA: TGTGCCAGCAGCCAAGCCCGGGACAGCGAACAAGAGACCCAGTACTTC

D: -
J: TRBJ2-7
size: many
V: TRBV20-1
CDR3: CSANSLKGSSYEQYF
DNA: TGCAGTGCAAATTCCCTAAAGGGCAGTTCCTACGAGCAGTACTTC

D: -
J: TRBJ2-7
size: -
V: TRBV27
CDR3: CASSPAGQSKAYEQYF
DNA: TGTGCCAGCAGCCCCGCCGGACAGTCAAAAGCCTACGAGCAGTACTTC

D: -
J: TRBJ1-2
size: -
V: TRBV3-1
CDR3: CASSQGAAGYTF
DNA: TGTGCCAGCAGCCAGGGGGCTGCTGGCTACACCTTC

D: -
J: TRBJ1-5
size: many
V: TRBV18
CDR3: CASSPPNNQPQHF
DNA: TGTGCCAGCTCACCACCTAACAATCAGCCCCAGCATTTT

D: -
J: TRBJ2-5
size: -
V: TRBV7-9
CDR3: CASSLGVASQETQYF
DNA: TGTGCCAGCAGCTTAGGCGTTGCGTCGCAAGAGACCCAGTACTTC

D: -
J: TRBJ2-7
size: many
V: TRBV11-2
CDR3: CASSLDRIGGYEQYF
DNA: TGTGCCAGCAGCTTAGATCGGATCGGGGGTTACGAGCAGTACTTC

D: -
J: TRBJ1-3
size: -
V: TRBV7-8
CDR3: CASSLFGQGSSGNTIYF
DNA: TGTGCCAGCAGCTTATTTGGGCAAGGAAGCTCTGGAAACACCATATATTTT

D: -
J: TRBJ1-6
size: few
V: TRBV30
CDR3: CASSTNYNSPLHF
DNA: TGTGCCTCCTCGACCAATTATAATTCACCCCTCCACTTT

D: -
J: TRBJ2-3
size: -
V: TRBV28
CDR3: CASIQAGVTDTQYF
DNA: TGTGCCAGCATTCAGGCTGGGGTCACAGATACGCAGTATTTT

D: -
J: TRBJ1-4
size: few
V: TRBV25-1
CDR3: CASRSPGTTNEKLFF
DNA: TGTGCCAGCAGGTCCCCCGGGACAACTAATGAAAAACTGTTTTTT

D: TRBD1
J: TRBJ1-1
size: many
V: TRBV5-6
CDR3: CASSLGQGASTEAFF
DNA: TGTGCCAGCAGCTTGGGACAGGGGGCGAGCACTGAAGCTTTCTTT

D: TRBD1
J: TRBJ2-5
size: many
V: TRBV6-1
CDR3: CASLRTGEETQYF
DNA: TGTGCCAGCCTTCGTACAGGGGAAGAGACCCAGTACTTC

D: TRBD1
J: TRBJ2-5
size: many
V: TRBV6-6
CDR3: CASSYSKTGQARRETQYF
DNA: TGTGCCAGCAGTTACTCGAAGACGGGACAGGCAAGAAGAGAGACCCAGTACTTC

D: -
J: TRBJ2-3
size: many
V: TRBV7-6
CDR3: CASSLQGSDTQYF
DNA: TGTGCCAGCAGCTTGCAGGGCTCAGATACGCAGTATTTT

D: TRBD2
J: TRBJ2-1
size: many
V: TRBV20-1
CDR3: CSAKREREGYNEQFF
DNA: TGCAGTGCCAAAAGGGAGCGGGAGGGATACAATGAGCAGTTCTTC

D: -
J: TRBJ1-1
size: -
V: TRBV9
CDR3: CASSDGGAGVEAFF
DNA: TGTGCCAGCAGCGATGGGGGGGCGGGGGTGGAAGCTTTCTTT

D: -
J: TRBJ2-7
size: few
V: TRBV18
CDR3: CASSGGRPGALEYEQYF
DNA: TGTGCCAGCTCAGGCGGTCGTCCGGGGGCGCTTGAGTACGAGCAGTACTTC

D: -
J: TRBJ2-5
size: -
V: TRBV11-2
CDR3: CASSFLVNQETQYF
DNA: TGTGCCAGCAGCTTCTTGGTGAACCAAGAGACCCAGTACTTC

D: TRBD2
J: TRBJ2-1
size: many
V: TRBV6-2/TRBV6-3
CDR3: CASSYEPAGRYNEQFF
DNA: TGTGCCAGCAGTTACGAGCCAGCGGGACGGTACAATGAGCAGTTCTTC

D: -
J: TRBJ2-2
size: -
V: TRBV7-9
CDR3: CASRPEDPNTGELFF
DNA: TGTGCCAGCAGACCAGAGGACCCCAACACCGGGGAGCTGTTTTTT

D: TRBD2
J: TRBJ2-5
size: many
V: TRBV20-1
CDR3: CSGLHRLAGETQYF
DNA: TGCAGTGGGCTACATAGGCTAGCGGGGGAGACCCAGTACTTC